The 20 T cell receptor beta chains below were found in one sample sequenced in a study of low-dose radiotherapy and immunotherapy resistance in tumors. TRAV- and TRBV-specific primers were used for first-strand cDNA, which covered alpha and beta chains. TCRs were amplified for 15 to 20 PCR cycles with a constant-region primer and V-primer adapter. TCRdb itself ran the reads through MiXCR, one entry per CDR3 protein. This table holds more than 70,000 distinct CDR3 sequences, less than 25% found once. The sample's time point: after trial treatment. Treatment defined: LDRT plus nivolumab, ipilimumab, low-dose cyclophosphamide and aspirin (RACIN trial). The sequences come from PBMCs, collected after low-dose radiotherapy plus immunotherapy. The receptors shown here come from a female donor with ovarian cancer.

This clonotype was found many times. This chain links TRBV2 with TRBJ2-1; D gene ambiguous. This CDR3 has 13 residues. V lost 5 bases, J lost 4 bases, and 9 bases lay in between. The germline V gene encodes CDR1 SNHLY and CDR2 FYNNEI. This CDR3 is CASSLLQYNEQFF. The CDR3 nucleotides read TGTGCCAGCAGTCTCCTACAATACAATGAGCAGTTCTTC.

J is TRBJ2-6 and V is TRBV27, with D possibly TRBD1 on 5 matching bases. Trimming cost V 0 bases and J 3 bases, with 9 bases left between them. Germline loops: CDR1 MNHEY, CDR2 SMNVEV (reference sequence). The CDR3 is 16 residues long. DNA of the CDR3: TGTGCCAGCAGTTTATCCTCAGGGAATGGGGCCAACGTCCTGACTTTC. This encodes CASSLSSGNGANVLTF.

Points on this clonotype: A far larger clone is a single base away, which makes a read error likely. The V call is TRBV13, the J call TRBJ2-1; D could derive from TRBD1 or TRBD2 (5 bases each). CDR3 length: 14 amino acids. CDR1 is PRHDT, CDR2 FYEKMQ, per germline (reference sequence). Between the trimmed V and J ends, which lost 0 bases and 13 bases, there was a span of 16 bases. This chain's CDR3 is CASSLGLTTGTQFF. Here the CDR3 DNA reads TGTGCCAGCAGCTTAGGCTTAACGACGGGGACCCAGTTCTTC.

This clonotype was seen at least ten times. This chain connects TRBV2 to TRBJ1-2; TRBD1 matches at 8 bases. The CDR3 consists of 13 residues. Germline CDR1 SNHLY, CDR2 FYNNEI. With 6 bases clipped from V and 4 bases from J, the junction kept 4 bases outside the gene matches. CDR3: CASRSGTGYGYTF. The CDR3 coding sequence is TGTGCCAGCAGGTCCGGGACAGGCTATGGCTACACCTTC. The whole variable domain, remainder taken from reference TRBV2 and TRBJ1-2, is EPEVTQTPSHQVTQMGQEVILRCVPISNHLYFYWYRQILGQKVEFLVSFYNNEISEKSEIFDDQFSVERPDGSNFTLKIRSTKLEDSAMYFCASRSGTGYGYTFGSGTRLTVV.

By its share, this clonotype is medium-sized. CDR3 bases: TGTGCCAGCAGTACACAGATGTCTGGGAGGTTGATGAACACTGAAGCTTTCTTT. This gives the protein CASSTQMSGRLMNTEAFF. The chain carries TRBV6-8 and TRBJ1-1; D gene unclear. V was shortened by 5 bases and J by 0 bases, with 22 bases between the two germline ends. This CDR3 has 18 residues. The germline gives CDR1 MNHGY, CDR2 SAAAGT.

This clonotype was counted ten times or more. The chain has TRBV11-3 and TRBJ2-1; 11 bases are shared with TRBD2. V lost 5 bases and J lost 3; bases outside the gene matches: 9. Germline CDR1 reads SGHNT; CDR2 reads YENEEA. This CDR3 comprises 17 residues. The DNA of the CDR3 is TGTGCCAGCAGCCCCTACGAACTAGCGGGAGTCTACAATGAGCAGTTCTTC. It encodes CASSPYELAGVYNEQFF.

This clonotype was counted ten times or more. The chain employs TRBV2 and TRBJ2-2; 9 nucleotides agree with TRBD1. The CDR3 has 15 residues. Germline V gene data show CDR1 as SNHLY and CDR2 as FYNNEI. The junction had 5 bases not matched to a gene; V was cut back by 4 bases and J by 5 bases. CDR3 protein: CASSGDRVQTGELFF. CDR3 in DNA: TGTGCCAGCAGTGGGGACAGGGTACAGACCGGGGAGCTGTTTTTT.

This clonotype was found many times. V gene TRBV20-1 combines with J gene TRBJ2-1; the D call may be TRBD1 or TRBD2 (5 bases each). The germline CDR1 and CDR2 sequences are DFQATT and SNEGSKA (reference sequence). CDR3 length: 13 amino acids. Trimming took off 0 bases at V and 10 bases at J, with 13 bases between the two ends. CDR3 coding DNA: TGCAGTGCTAGAGATCATAGGGGACGAGAGCAGTTCTTC. It is translated as CSARDHRGREQFF.

Many counts were recorded for this clonotype. The junction differs from germline at one of its ends, possibly a read error. This chain connects TRBV5-1 to TRBJ2-3; D uncertain. Germline V gene sequence: CDR1 SGHRS, CDR2 YFSETQ. The CDR3 consists of 13 residues. The CDR3 here is CASSLGGTDTQYF. The CDR3 DNA reads as TGTGCCAGCAGTTTAGGCGGCACAGATACGCAGTATTTT.

Comment on this clonotype: Since a much larger clone is just one base distant, this may be a read error. The CDR3: CSAPPRGKESPLHF. The DNA of the CDR3 is TGCAGTGCCCCCCCCAGAGGGAAAGAATCACCCCTCCACTTT. The rearrangement joins TRBV20-1 to TRBJ1-6; D unclear. CDR3 length: 14 residues. V was clipped by 6 bases and J by 10 bases, with 19 bases between them. Germline CDR1 is DFQATT and CDR2 is SNEGSKA (reference sequence).

This clonotype showed up many times. V is TRBV5-1 and J is TRBJ1-1, with a tentative D call TRBD1 (6 bases). The V end was cut by 4 bases, the J end by 2 bases, with 9 bases between. This CDR3 is 13 amino acids long. Germline assignment: CDR1 SGHRS and CDR2 YFSETQ. CDR3 sequence: CASSQDSNTEAFF. CDR3 in DNA: TGCGCCAGCAGCCAGGACAGTAACACTGAAGCTTTCTTT.

This clonotype showed up many times. V gene TRBV18 combines with J gene TRBJ2-7; the match to TRBD2 covers 8 bases. There are 15 residues in the CDR3. Germline trimming cut 6 bases from V and 0 bases from J; bases unmatched to any gene: 7. Germline CDR1 KGHSH, CDR2 LQKENI. As DNA, the CDR3 is TGTGCCAGCTCGATAGCGGGGTTGAGCTCCTACGAGCAGTACTTC. It specifies CASSIAGLSSYEQYF.

A word on this clonotype: Since a far larger clone is one base different, this is likely a read error. The chain has TRBV5-4 and TRBJ2-5; TRBD1 is a possible D gene (5 bases). V lost 6 bases, J lost 11 bases, and 35 bases lay in between. This CDR3 contains 18 residues. Germline loops: CDR1 SGHNT, CDR2 YYREEE (reference sequence). CDR3 nucleotide sequence: TGTGCCAGCATCCAATCCCTAGGAACTGGAGACCGCAGGGATGAGCAGTACTTC. Protein: CASIQSLGTGDRRDEQYF.

This clonotype was counted many times. The gene calls are TRBV28 and TRBJ1-4; TRBD1 matches 7 bases. The CDR3 has 12 amino acids. Germline trimming cut 6 bases from V and 11 bases from J; bases unmatched to any gene: 6. Germline CDR1 reads MDHEN; CDR2 reads SYDVKM. In DNA, the CDR3 is TGTGCCAGCAGGTACTTCAGGGGGAAACTGTTTTTT. Its protein is CASRYFRGKLFF. The full variable domain, with the rest looked up from reference TRBV28 and TRBJ1-4, is DVKVTQSSRYLVKRTGEKVFLECVQDMDHENMFWYRQDPGLGLRLIYFSYDVKMKEKGDIPEGYSVSREKKERFSLILESASTNQTSMYLCASRYFRGKLFFGSGTQLSVL.

This clonotype was observed many times. The chain has TRBV15 and TRBJ1-2; 7 bases align to TRBD1. The CDR3 has 15 amino acids. J gave up 11 bases and V 4 bases, and 16 bases lay outside the gene matches. Germline loops: CDR1 LNHNV, CDR2 YYDKDF (reference sequence). The DNA for the CDR3 is TGTGCCACCAGCAAAATAACAGGGGAGGGCTGGACTTACACCTTC. Its protein is CATSKITGEGWTYTF. Using reference TRBV15 and TRBJ1-2 for the parts outside the CDR3, the full variable domain is DAMVIQNPRYQVTQFGKPVTLSCSQTLNHNVMYWYQQKSSQAPKLLFHYYDKDFNNEADTPDNFQSRRPNTSFCFLDIRSPGLGDTAMYLCATSKITGEGWTYTFGSGTRLTVV.

This clonotype was recorded at least ten times. This rearrangement joins TRBV2 to TRBJ2-2; a possible D gene is TRBD1 (5 bases). The CDR3 extends over 14 amino acids. Trimming removed 6 bases from V and 4 bases from J, with 12 bases in between. Germline CDR1 SNHLY, CDR2 FYNNEI. The CDR3 DNA reads TGTGCCAGCAGCGCCGACAGAGGCACCGGGGAGCTGTTTTTT. The encoded protein is CASSADRGTGELFF.

Ten or more counts support this clonotype. This chain links TRBV29-1 with TRBJ2-2; 7 bases are shared with TRBD2. CDR1 and CDR2 (germline): SQVTM, ANQGSEA. This CDR3 is built from 16 residues. J gave up 2 bases and V 4 bases, and 10 bases lay outside the gene matches. The CDR3 bases are TGCAGCGTTGCTATTTCTAGCGGCGAAAACACCGGGGAGCTGTTTTTT. Protein sequence: CSVAISSGENTGELFF.

This clonotype showed up just once. One end of the junction varies from germline; a read error may be responsible. The gene calls are TRBV5-3 and TRBJ2-7; 9 bases are shared with TRBD1. TRBV5-3 belongs to the ORF category, with a function that is uncertain. The CDR3 runs 15 residues. The CDR3 DNA is TGTGCCAGCAGCTTGGTGGGACAGGGTTCGTACGAGCAGTACTTC. Translating it yields CASSLVGQGSYEQYF.

This clonotype was recorded many times. The rearrangement links TRBV30 to TRBJ2-1; no definite D call. This CDR3 region has 15 residues. V was trimmed by 1 base and J by 0 bases, leaving 10 bases between them. CDR1 and CDR2 from the germline V gene are GTSNPN and SVGIG (reference sequence). The CDR3 DNA is TGTGCCTGGAGTGGAGCGCACCGCTCCTACAATGAGCAGTTCTTC. Amino acids: CAWSGAHRSYNEQFF.

Turning to this clonotype: The likely explanation is a read error, given a far larger clone one base away. The rearrangement links TRBV27 to TRBJ2-1, with D perhaps TRBD2 (6 bases). Germline CDR1 reads MNHEY; CDR2 reads SMNVEV (reference sequence). The V gene lost 11 bases and the J gene lost 0 bases, with 23 bases spanning the gap. The CDR3 loop spans 17 amino acids. CDR3 amino acids: CAASDPGLPSSYNEQFF. The CDR3 nucleotides read TGTGCCGCCAGTGACCCTGGACTACCAAGCTCCTACAATGAGCAGTTCTTC.